This TCR beta chain was found in a study of T cells after yellow fever vaccination. One entry per CDR3 protein, called by TCRdb with MiXCR from the 5' RACE reads. Of 95,000 to 150,000 distinct CDR3 sequences in the sample, approximately 14% were seen once. The ends lost 6 bases at V and 1 base at J; junction bases unmatched: 6. This CDR3 spans 15 amino acids. Study results and limitations: Subsequent to the booster, the majority of primary-vaccination clones reappeared (around 96% CD4, 85% to 90% CD8). Repertoires sorted by FACS could include abundant clonotypes that are contaminants from the bulk population.

This clonotype was recorded a few times. What it binds is not known. The receptor was isolated from a young man who received the YFV17D yellow fever vaccine. This chain uses TRBV12-3 or TRBV12-4 with TRBJ2-3; 8 positions agree with TRBD2. Specimen: CD8+ T cells sorted from PBMCs, collected 5 days after the yellow fever booster vaccination. CDR3 in amino acids: CASSKSGGRTDTQYF. CDR3 DNA: TGTGCCAGCAGCAAAAGCGGGGGTCGCACAGATACGCAGTATTTT.